These 15 T cell receptor beta chains came from one sample sequenced in a study of tumor-infiltrating lymphocytes in primary liver carcinoma. Blood RNA came from unsorted whole blood; germline DNA was also extracted. TCR beta cDNA was prepared out of 450 to 500 ng total RNA by means of a constant-region primer. It was through three nested multiplex PCR rounds of slightly modified ARM-PCR that TCR beta libraries arose. Rounds one and two of PCR, each of about 10 cycles, were primed with TRBV1-TRBV30 forward primers and a C-beta reverse primer. MiXCR, applied by TCRdb to the multiplex PCR reads, yields one record per CDR3 protein. This table has approximately 330,000 distinct CDR3 sequences, roughly 61% appearing once. The sample taken for sequencing was peripheral blood. The receptors originated from a man between 35 and 55 years old with primary liver carcinoma and hepatitis B virus infection.

The V gene is TRBV5-5, the J gene TRBJ2-5; a weak D match, TRBD1 (5 bases). In germline, CDR1 is SGHKS, CDR2 YYEKEE (reference sequence). Deletions cut 0 bases from V and 3 bases from J, with 9 bases between. This CDR3 is 14 amino acids long. CDR3 sequence: CASSLEAGKETQYF. In DNA, the CDR3 is TGTGCCAGCAGCTTGGAGGCAGGGAAAGAGACCCAGTACTTC.

As for this clonotype: Germline is not matched at one junction end, which may reflect a read error. CDR3 loop: CANSLTGGTQPQHF. CDR3 in DNA: TGTGCCAACAGTTTGACAGGGGGAACGCAGCCCCAGCATTTT. The chain recombines TRBV28 with TRBJ1-5, with 9 positions matching TRBD1. The CDR3 sequence is 14 residues long. Per germline, CDR1 MDHEN and CDR2 SYDVKM.

CDR3 DNA sequence: TGTGCCAGCAGTTATCGGGAAACCTACGAGCAGTACTTC. Translation gives CASSYRETYEQYF. V gene TRBV6-5 combines with J gene TRBJ2-7; possibly TRBD2 for D (5 bases). Per the germline V gene, CDR1 is MNHEY and CDR2 is SVGAGI. The CDR3 runs 13 residues. Trimming shortened V by 3 bases and J by 2 bases, and 8 bases separated the two germline ends.

To note about this clonotype: One end of the junction varies from germline; a read error may be responsible. The genes are TRBV11-1 and TRBJ1-2, with TRBD1 as a possible D gene (6 bases). CDR1 is SGHAT, CDR2 FQDESV, per germline (reference sequence). The CDR3 runs to 15 residues. Written as DNA, the CDR3 is TGTGCCAGCAGCCCACGGGACACAAATAACTATGGCTGCACCTTC. This sequence encodes CASSPRDTNNYGCTF.

This clonotype was observed many times. The chain uses TRBV11-2 and TRBJ2-7; 8 bases match TRBD2. Germline V CDR1 and CDR2: SGHAT, FQNNGV. The CDR3 has 20 residues. The V gene end was trimmed by 5 bases and the J gene end by 3 bases; junction bases not matched to a gene: 24. In nucleotides, the CDR3 is TGTGCCAGCAGCCGCATCTCCAGGACAGATCTTAGCGGGGCTGACTACGAGCAGTACTTC. It specifies CASSRISRTDLSGADYEQYF. The entire variable domain, with the rest obtained from reference TRBV11-2 and TRBJ2-7, is as follows: EAGVAQSPRYKIIEKRQSVAFWCNPISGHATLYWYQQILGQGPKLLIQFQNNGVVDDSQLPKDRFSAERLKGVDSTLKIQPAKLEDSAVYLCASSRISRTDLSGADYEQYFGPGTRLTVT.

This clonotype appeared a single time. Here the CDR3 omits its conserved ending phenylalanine or tryptophan, so a read error is the likely source. The chain combines TRBV6-1 with TRBJ2-7; TRBD2 matches at 10 bases. This CDR3 is 14 amino acids long. Germline assignment: CDR1 MNHNS and CDR2 SASEGT. The junction had 2 bases not matched to a gene; V was cut back by 3 bases and J by 3 bases. DNA for the CDR3: TGTGCCAGCAGTGAGGGACTAGCGCTCTACGAGCAGTACTCC. Its translation is CASSEGLALYEQYS.

Regarding this clonotype: A junction boundary mismatches the germline segment, possibly from a read error. V is TRBV2 and J is TRBJ1-2; 8 nucleotides match TRBD1. Per germline, CDR1 SNHLY and CDR2 FYNNEI. This CDR3 has 15 amino acids. As DNA, the CDR3 is TGTGCCAGCAGTCGTCCCGGGACAGGAAGGGGTGGCTACATCTTC. This sequence encodes CASSRPGTGRGGYIF.

This clonotype occurred a few times. The chain uses TRBV5-6 and TRBJ2-5, with D perhaps TRBD2 (5 bases). The germline V gene has CDR1 SGHDT and CDR2 YYEEEE. Trimming stripped 5 bases from V and 1 base from J, with 15 bases between. The CDR3 extends over 15 amino acids. CDR3 DNA sequence: TGTGCCAGCAGTTCCGGAGAGGGTCCCCAAGAGACCCAGTACTTC. Encoded protein: CASSSGEGPQETQYF.

The table lists this clonotype with a count of one. This likely comes from a read error, as the CDR3 has no conserved phenylalanine or tryptophan at its end. The rearrangement uses TRBV5-4 and TRBJ2-7, with 9 bases lining up with TRBD1. CDR3 length equals 14 residues. Germline CDR1 reads SGHNT; CDR2 reads YYREEE (reference sequence). V shed 4 bases and J 5 bases; nucleotides not matched to a gene: 7. The CDR3 here is CASSPGTGFDEQYL. The CDR3 DNA follows: TGTGCCAGCAGCCCCGGGACAGGGTTTGACGAGCAGTACTTA.

The chain is built from TRBV9 and TRBJ1-1; the D gene is possibly TRBD1 (6 bases). There are 14 residues in the CDR3. V was trimmed by 4 bases and J by 3 bases, leaving 13 bases between them. Germline CDR1 reads SGDLS; CDR2 reads YYNGEE. The CDR3 loop is CASSSNSGDTEAFF. The CDR3 DNA is TGTGCCAGCAGCTCCAACTCAGGGGACACTGAAGCTTTCTTT.

This clonotype has ten or more counts. The V call is TRBV14, the J call TRBJ1-1; 7 positions agree with TRBD1. The V segment lost 4 bases and the J segment 6 bases; nucleotides outside the gene matches: 8. The length of the CDR3 is 14 residues. Germline CDR1 is SGHDN and CDR2 is FVKESK. CDR3 nucleotide sequence: TGTGCCAGCAGCCGAAAGACAGGGTTGGCTGAAGCTTTCTTT. Amino acids: CASSRKTGLAEAFF.

This chain connects TRBV11-2 to TRBJ2-5; D possibly corresponds to TRBD2 (7 bases). This CDR3 is 16 amino acids long. The V and J ends lost 3 bases and 7 bases respectively, with 21 bases between them. Per the germline V gene, CDR1 is SGHAT and CDR2 is FQNNGV. CDR3 in amino acids: CASSLLGGGARGTQYF. The DNA for the CDR3 is TGTGCCAGCAGCTTGTTGGGAGGGGGGGCGCGAGGGACCCAGTACTTC.

As regards this clonotype: One end of the junction varies from germline; a read error may be responsible. The rearrangement links TRBV11-2 to TRBJ2-7, with D uncertain. Germline V CDR1 and CDR2: SGHAT, FQNNGV. CDR3 length equals 12 residues. The CDR3 DNA sequence: TGTACCAGCAGCTCATCTGTTGGCGAGCAGTACTTC. This codes for CTSSSSVGEQYF.

V usage is TRBV11-2 and J usage is TRBJ2-3; D uncertain. Trimming removed 4 bases from V and 10 bases from J, with 15 bases in between. The CDR3 has 13 residues. Germline loops: CDR1 SGHAT, CDR2 FQNNGV. CDR3 bases: TGTGCCAGCAGCTCGCCTACCTCTGATTCGCAGTATTTT. Translating gives CASSSPTSDSQYF.

A note on this clonotype: It may be a read error: a sequence one base away is much more abundant. Since no conserved phenylalanine or tryptophan closes the CDR3, a read error is the likely cause. The chain recombines TRBV6-2 or TRBV6-3 with TRBJ2-7, with D hard to call. Trimming pared 6 bases from V and 3 bases from J, leaving 9 bases between. CDR1 MNHEY and CDR2 SVGEGT come from the germline V gene. CDR3 length: 12 amino acids. The CDR3, as DNA: TGTGCCAGCAGCTCTATCAACTACGAGCAGTACTTA. Translation gives CASSSINYEQYL.